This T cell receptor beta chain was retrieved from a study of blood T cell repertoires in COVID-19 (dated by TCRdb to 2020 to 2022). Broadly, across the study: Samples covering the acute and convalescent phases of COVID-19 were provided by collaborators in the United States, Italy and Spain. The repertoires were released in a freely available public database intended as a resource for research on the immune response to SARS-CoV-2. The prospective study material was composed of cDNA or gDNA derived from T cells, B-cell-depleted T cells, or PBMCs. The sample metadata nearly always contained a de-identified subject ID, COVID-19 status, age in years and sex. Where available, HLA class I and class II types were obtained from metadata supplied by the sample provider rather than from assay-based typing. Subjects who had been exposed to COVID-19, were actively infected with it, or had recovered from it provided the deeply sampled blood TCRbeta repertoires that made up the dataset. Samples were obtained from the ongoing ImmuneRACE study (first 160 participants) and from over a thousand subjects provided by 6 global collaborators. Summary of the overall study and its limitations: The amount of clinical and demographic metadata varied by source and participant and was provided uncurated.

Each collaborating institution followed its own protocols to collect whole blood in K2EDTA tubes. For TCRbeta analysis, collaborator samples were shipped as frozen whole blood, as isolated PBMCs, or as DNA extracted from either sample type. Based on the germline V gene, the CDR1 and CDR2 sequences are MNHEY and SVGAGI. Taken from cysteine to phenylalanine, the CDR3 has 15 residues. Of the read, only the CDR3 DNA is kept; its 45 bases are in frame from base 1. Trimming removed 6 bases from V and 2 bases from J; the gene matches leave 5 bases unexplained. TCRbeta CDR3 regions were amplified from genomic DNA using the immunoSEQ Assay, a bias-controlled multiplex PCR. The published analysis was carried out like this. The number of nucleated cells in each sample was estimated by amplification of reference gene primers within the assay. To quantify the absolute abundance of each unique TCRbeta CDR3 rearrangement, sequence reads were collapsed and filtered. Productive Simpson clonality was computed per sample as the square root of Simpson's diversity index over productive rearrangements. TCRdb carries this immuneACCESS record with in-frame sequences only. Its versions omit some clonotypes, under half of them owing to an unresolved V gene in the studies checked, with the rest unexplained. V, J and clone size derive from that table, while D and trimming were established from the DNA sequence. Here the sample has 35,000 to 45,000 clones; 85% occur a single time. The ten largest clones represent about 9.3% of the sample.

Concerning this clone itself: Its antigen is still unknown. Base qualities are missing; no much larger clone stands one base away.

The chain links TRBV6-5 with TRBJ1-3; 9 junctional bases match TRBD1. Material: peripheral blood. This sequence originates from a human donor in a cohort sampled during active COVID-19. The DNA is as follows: TGTGCCAGCAGACAGACAGGGGGAGCTGGAAACACCATATATTTT. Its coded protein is CASRQTGGAGNTIYF.